The clone carrying this TCR beta chain was found a few times. Its antigen is unidentified. The CDR3 has 13 amino acids. The V and J ends lost 2 bases and 4 bases respectively, with 9 bases between them. In germline, CDR1 is MNHEY, CDR2 SMNVEV (reference sequence). TCRdb redid the calling of the RT-PCR reads with MiXCR, one entry per CDR3 protein. There are approximately 480,000 distinct CDR3 sequences in the sample; approximately 11% occur only once, and about an eighth lies in the top ten. This record belongs to a study of response to subunit inactivated influenza vaccine. Regarding the study as a whole: A suggestion made by the authors is that each seasonal influenza vaccination recruits few new T cells.

The sequencing here drew on PBMCs from blood, taken 40 to 50 days after vaccination. V and J are TRBV27 and TRBJ2-7, with unresolved D. The sequence derives from a man aged 50 to 60 who received an inactivated influenza vaccine. As DNA, the CDR3 is TGTGCCAGCAGTTTACATGCATTTTACGAGCAGTACTTC. This translates into CASSLHAFYEQYF.